These 18 T cell receptor beta chains came from one sample sequenced in a study of CD8+ T cells in alopecia areata. Sequencing used cDNA as its template, made by extracting RNA and reverse transcribing it. The assay was immunoSEQ multiplex PCR, and TCRdb's table has in-frame clones only and misses some. The sample has approximately 110,000 clones, around 54% seen once; the top ten hold 3% to 4%. Treatment of the sample: oral pan-JAK inhibitor, 5-10 mg twice daily. Sequencing used CD4+ T cells sorted from blood, obtained at week 24, from a patient treated with tofacitinib. The receptors were sampled from a human donor with alopecia areata.

V usage is TRBV25-1 and J usage is TRBJ1-5; TRBD1 agrees at 7 bases. With 6 bases clipped from V and 5 bases from J, the junction kept 10 bases outside the gene matches. Germline values: CDR1 MGHDK, CDR2 SYGVNS. This CDR3 comprises 15 residues. The CDR3 nucleotides read TGTGCCAGCAGCCCAAGGGGGCTGGGGGATCAGCCCCAGCATTTT. Its protein is CASSPRGLGDQPQHF. Looking up the rest from reference TRBV25-1 and TRBJ1-5 gives the full variable domain: EADIYQTPRYLVIGTGKKITLECSQTMGHDKMYWYQQDPGMELHLIHYSYGVNSTEKGDLSSESTVSRIRTEHFPLTLESARPSHTSQYLCASSPRGLGDQPQHFGDGTRLSIL.

This clone was seen more than once but under ten times. The rearrangement joins TRBV29-1 to TRBJ1-1; TRBD1 aligns across 9 bases. The germline CDR1 and CDR2 sequences are SQVTM and ANQGSEA. Losses at the gene ends were 6 bases for V and 1 base for J; bases not matched to a gene: 6. This CDR3 spans 14 amino acids. CDR3 nucleotides: TGCAGCGTCGAACAGGGGGCCGGGAACACTGAAGCTTTCTTT. Its protein is CSVEQGAGNTEAFF.

The chain recombines TRBV4-2 with TRBJ2-2; 13 nucleotides align to TRBD2. The CDR3 loop spans 20 amino acids. Trimming took 0 bases from V and 1 from J; bases not matched to a gene: 8. Germline V lookup: CDR1 LGHNA, CDR2 YNFKEQ. The CDR3 region has the DNA TGTGCCAGCAGCCAAGAGGGGGGACTAGCGGGACCTCGGAACACCGGGGAGCTGTTTTTT. Translated: CASSQEGGLAGPRNTGELFF.

The chain employs TRBV4-1 and TRBJ1-2, with 10 positions matching TRBD1. Trimming cost V 5 bases and J 8 bases; bases outside gene matches: 11. The CDR3 is 15 residues long. From germline, CDR1 is MGHRA and CDR2 YSYEKL. Written as DNA, the CDR3 is TGCGCCAGCAGCTCCGCCGGACAGGGGGTATGGGGCTACACCTTC. It is translated as CASSSAGQGVWGYTF.

V and J are TRBV14 and TRBJ1-6; D is undetermined. Germline CDR1 is SGHDN and CDR2 is FVKESK. Trimming cost V 3 bases and J 8 bases, with 8 bases left between them. The CDR3 is 13 residues long. The CDR3 coding sequence is TGTGCCAGCAGCCAGCCCCCAGATTCACCCCTCCACTTT. Translated, it gives CASSQPPDSPLHF.

The chain carries TRBV9 and TRBJ2-7, with D possibly being TRBD1 or TRBD2 (5 bases each). Germline loops: CDR1 SGDLS, CDR2 YYNGEE. This CDR3 has 14 amino acids. The V gene lost 6 bases and the J gene lost 7 bases, with 20 bases spanning the gap. DNA for the CDR3: TGTGCCAGCACCCTAACCGGGACGGCGGAAGAGCAGTACTTC. This translates into CASTLTGTAEEQYF.

The rearrangement uses TRBV23-1 and TRBJ1-6; tentative D call: TRBD1 (6 bases). TRBV23-1 is flagged as an ORF with uncertain function. The ends were cut back, 3 bases at V and 0 bases at J, with 15 bases in the middle. The CDR3 has 18 amino acids. The DNA of the CDR3 is TGCGCCAGCAGTCAGCCGATTACAGGGAGCTCCTATAATTCACCCCTCCACTTT. This codes for CASSQPITGSSYNSPLHF.

This clone was detected only a few times. The CDR3 loop is CATVGPGNYGYTF. The DNA of the CDR3 is TGTGCCACCGTGGGCCCGGGGAACTATGGCTACACCTTC. The rearrangement links TRBV27 to TRBJ1-2; no clear D gene. The germline CDR1 and CDR2 sequences are MNHEY and SMNVEV (reference sequence). The CDR3 consists of 13 residues. Trimming took off 10 bases at V and 2 bases at J, with 14 bases between the two ends.

This clone has just a few counts. The chain is built from TRBV29-1 and TRBJ1-1, with D uncertain. V shed 4 bases and J shed 0 bases, with 6 bases lying between them. Germline lookup yields CDR1 SQVTM and CDR2 ANQGSEA. The CDR3 covers 12 residues. CDR3 bases: TGCAGCGTTGGCCGGTTGAACACTGAAGCTTTCTTT. Its protein is CSVGRLNTEAFF.

The V gene is TRBV27, the J gene TRBJ1-2; 7 bases fit TRBD1. This CDR3 comprises 13 residues. J gave up 4 bases and V 3 bases, and 2 bases lay outside the gene matches. Looked up from germline, CDR1 is MNHEY and CDR2 is SMNVEV (reference sequence). CDR3 bases: TGTGCCAGCAGTTTCGACAGGGCCTATGGCTACACCTTC. Translating gives CASSFDRAYGYTF.

The V call is TRBV5-1, the J call TRBJ2-5; TRBD2 aligns across 7 bases. CDR1 is SGHRS and CDR2 is YFSETQ in the germline V gene. Trimming cost V 2 bases and J 3 bases; bases outside gene matches: 4. This CDR3 spans 14 amino acids. This CDR3 reads CASSLVSGEETQYF. The CDR3 region has the DNA TGCGCCAGCAGCTTAGTGAGCGGGGAAGAGACCCAGTACTTC.

This chain connects TRBV30 to TRBJ2-7; perhaps TRBD1 as D (5 bases). Trimming took 3 bases from V and 3 from J, leaving 12 bases between them. The germline V gene has CDR1 GTSNPN and CDR2 SVGIG (reference sequence). The CDR3 has 13 residues. In DNA form, the CDR3 reads TGTGCCTGGAGCAACCCCCAGGGCTACGAGCAGTACTTC. It is translated as CAWSNPQGYEQYF.

This clone appeared a few times. V is TRBV5-1 and J is TRBJ1-1; a possible D gene is TRBD1 (6 bases). Trimming cost V 0 bases and J 4 bases, with 13 bases left between them. This CDR3 has 15 residues. The germline V gene encodes CDR1 SGHRS and CDR2 YFSETQ. Here the CDR3 DNA reads TGCGCCAGCAGCTTGGTGGTGGGGGCAGCCACTGAAGCTTTCTTT. Translated, it gives CASSLVVGAATEAFF.

CDR3: CSVVSAYSYEQYF. The CDR3, as DNA: TGCAGCGTCGTTAGCGCCTACTCCTACGAGCAGTACTTC. This rearrangement joins TRBV29-1 to TRBJ2-7, with D possibly being TRBD2 (5 bases). CDR3 length: 13 residues. The germline V gene encodes CDR1 SQVTM and CDR2 ANQGSEA. V lost 6 bases and J 0 bases, leaving 12 bases between the germline ends.

In nucleotides, the CDR3 is TGTGCCACCAGCAGAGGTGTAGACTGGTCGGGAGGCGGCTACACCTTC. This translates into CATSRGVDWSGGGYTF. V usage is TRBV15 and J usage is TRBJ1-2, with unresolved D. Germline V gene sequence: CDR1 LNHNV, CDR2 YYDKDF (reference sequence). The CDR3 loop spans 16 amino acids. Deletions cut 1 base from V and 8 bases from J, with 20 bases between.

V gene TRBV30 combines with J gene TRBJ1-5; D ambiguous. This CDR3 region has 14 residues. The germline V gene has CDR1 GTSNPN and CDR2 SVGIG (reference sequence). Trimming removed 2 bases at V and 6 bases at J, with 14 bases between. The CDR3 sequence: CAWSLSPAGQPQHF. CDR3 DNA sequence: TGTGCCTGGAGTCTATCACCCGCCGGTCAGCCCCAGCATTTT.

This chain joins TRBV15 and TRBJ1-6, with D possibly being TRBD1 (5 bases). This CDR3 is 15 amino acids long. In germline, CDR1 is LNHNV, CDR2 YYDKDF (reference sequence). Trimming pared 4 bases from V and 3 bases from J, leaving 10 bases between. CDR3 sequence: CATSTDSLYNSPLHF. The CDR3 DNA follows: TGTGCCACCAGCACTGACAGTCTCTATAATTCACCCCTCCACTTT. Full variable domain (rest looked up from reference TRBV15 and TRBJ1-6): DAMVIQNPRYQVTQFGKPVTLSCSQTLNHNVMYWYQQKSSQAPKLLFHYYDKDFNNEADTPDNFQSRRPNTSFCFLDIRSPGLGDTAMYLCATSTDSLYNSPLHFGNGTRLTVT.

The rearrangement uses TRBV30 and TRBJ1-2; D is undetermined. The CDR3 runs 12 residues. V was cut by 1 base and J by 4 bases, with 7 bases left in between. Germline values: CDR1 GTSNPN, CDR2 SVGIG (reference sequence). CDR3 DNA sequence: TGTGCCTGGAGTGAGAACACCTATGGCTACACCTTC. Its protein is CAWSENTYGYTF.